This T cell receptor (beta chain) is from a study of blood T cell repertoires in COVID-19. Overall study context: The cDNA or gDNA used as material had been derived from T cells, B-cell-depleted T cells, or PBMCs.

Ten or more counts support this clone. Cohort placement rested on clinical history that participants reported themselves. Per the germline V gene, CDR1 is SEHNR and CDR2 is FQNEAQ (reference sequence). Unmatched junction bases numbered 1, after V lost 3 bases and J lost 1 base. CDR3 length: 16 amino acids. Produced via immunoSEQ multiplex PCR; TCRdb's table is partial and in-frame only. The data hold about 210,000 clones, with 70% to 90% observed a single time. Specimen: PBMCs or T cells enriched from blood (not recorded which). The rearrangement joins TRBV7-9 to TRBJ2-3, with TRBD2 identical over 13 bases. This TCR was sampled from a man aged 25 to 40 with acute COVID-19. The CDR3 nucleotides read TGTGCCAGCAGCTTCGGGACTAGCGGGGGCACAGATACGCAGTATTTT. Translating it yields CASSFGTSGGTDTQYF.